Listed below are T cell receptor beta chains from one sample, sequenced in a study of PD-L1 blockade in urothelial cancer. Only in-frame clones appear in the TCRdb table, and some are missing; sequencing was by immunoSEQ multiplex PCR. This table holds more than 45,000 clones, around 88% found once. The sample in question was PBMCs, obtained around atezolizumab (anti-PD-L1) treatment. The receptor set was obtained from a man in his sixties with urothelial cancer. The CDR3 runs from the conserved cysteine through the conserved F or W. The D gene is left open where the match is weak.

d_call	v_call	j_call	cdr3_aa
TRBD2	TRBV10-2	TRBJ2-2	CASSLLAGSTGELFF
.	TRBV10-3	TRBJ2-5	CAISLALAGETQYF
.	TRBV4-3	TRBJ1-2	CASSQGTRTYGYTF
.	TRBV7-2	TRBJ2-5	CASSPYQETQYF
TRBD2	TRBV11-3	TRBJ2-2	CASSPRLAGNTGELFF
.	TRBV4-3	TRBJ2-2	CASSPYGEGVTGELFF
TRBD1	TRBV7-9	TRBJ1-2	CASSLEGTGGERGYTF
TRBD2	TRBV10-3	TRBJ2-7	CAISEATSGSYEQYF
.	TRBV7-9	TRBJ1-1	CASSLAGGGPNTEAFF
.	TRBV6-6	TRBJ1-2	CASSYRNPGEGSGYTF
.	TRBV7-8	TRBJ1-6	CASSRTGLSNSPLHF
TRBD2	TRBV10-2	TRBJ2-7	CASNLAGSYEQYF
TRBD1	TRBV7-3	TRBJ1-2	CASSPTGDYGYTF
.	TRBV9	TRBJ1-2	CASSGESGNYGYTF
TRBD2	TRBV28	TRBJ2-7	CASRASGGWYEQYF
TRBD1	TRBV13	TRBJ2-2	CASSQGQGGTGELFF
.	TRBV10-3	TRBJ1-6	CATSNRDLDSPLHF
.	TRBV19	TRBJ2-3	CASSAQYGSTDTQYF
TRBD2	TRBV11-2	TRBJ2-3	CASSPAGGTQYF
.	TRBV19	TRBJ1-1	CASSMGRGTEAFF
TRBD1	TRBV9	TRBJ2-5	CASSVTGTGEETQYF
.	TRBV7-2	TRBJ1-3	CASSLEHSSGNTIYF
.	TRBV5-5	TRBJ1-4	CASSLTVNEKLFF
TRBD1	TRBV5-5	TRBJ2-7	CASSFTFGTGKSNEQYF
.	TRBV4-2	TRBJ1-2	CASSQEVRPKTGNYGYTF
.	TRBV27	TRBJ2-7	CASSFRGGEQYF
.	TRBV7-2	TRBJ1-2	CASSFFRATNYGYTF
TRBD1	TRBV7-9	TRBJ2-1	CASSSRQGAFF
.	TRBV18	TRBJ1-1	CASSPSRLNTEAFF
.	TRBV28	TRBJ1-4	CASSRHSTNEKLFF
.	TRBV11-3	TRBJ2-1	CASSKQLVGLNEQFF
TRBD1	TRBV5-5	TRBJ1-2	CASRRQGLDGYTF
TRBD2	TRBV4-1	TRBJ2-1	CASSQVLAGVNEQFF
TRBD2	TRBV19	TRBJ2-3	CASSLRLAGSTDTQYF
TRBD1	TRBV7-9	TRBJ2-4	CASSSSLGTVKNIQYF
TRBD1	TRBV6-1	TRBJ1-2	CASSEGQGAFYGYTF
TRBD1	TRBV5-1	TRBJ2-3	CASSQGTELHTQYF
.	TRBV5-8	TRBJ1-1	CASSPWRGTEAFF
.	TRBV2	TRBJ1-2	CASRENGGNYGYTF
TRBD2	TRBV7-3	TRBJ2-2	CASSFIAGATTGELFF
TRBD2	TRBV30	TRBJ2-3	CASPLAGSTDTQYF
.	TRBV20-1	TRBJ2-5	CSAKISRAQYF
TRBD1	TRBV7-8	TRBJ1-2	CASSSYGQGASQYGYTF
TRBD2	TRBV11-2	TRBJ2-5	CASSRGGRETQYF
.	TRBV15	TRBJ2-5	CATRSRGVETQYF
TRBD1	TRBV11-2	TRBJ2-1	CASSPRPQRTGAVNNEQFF
TRBD1	TRBV19	TRBJ1-5	CASIGQVNSNQPQHF
TRBD2	TRBV7-3	TRBJ2-1	CASSSTLAGGLNEQFF
.	TRBV6-1	TRBJ1-2	CASSREGYGYTF
.	TRBV7-9	TRBJ2-3	CASSRSGSDTQYF
.	TRBV4-3	TRBJ2-7	CASSQGRVGYEQYF